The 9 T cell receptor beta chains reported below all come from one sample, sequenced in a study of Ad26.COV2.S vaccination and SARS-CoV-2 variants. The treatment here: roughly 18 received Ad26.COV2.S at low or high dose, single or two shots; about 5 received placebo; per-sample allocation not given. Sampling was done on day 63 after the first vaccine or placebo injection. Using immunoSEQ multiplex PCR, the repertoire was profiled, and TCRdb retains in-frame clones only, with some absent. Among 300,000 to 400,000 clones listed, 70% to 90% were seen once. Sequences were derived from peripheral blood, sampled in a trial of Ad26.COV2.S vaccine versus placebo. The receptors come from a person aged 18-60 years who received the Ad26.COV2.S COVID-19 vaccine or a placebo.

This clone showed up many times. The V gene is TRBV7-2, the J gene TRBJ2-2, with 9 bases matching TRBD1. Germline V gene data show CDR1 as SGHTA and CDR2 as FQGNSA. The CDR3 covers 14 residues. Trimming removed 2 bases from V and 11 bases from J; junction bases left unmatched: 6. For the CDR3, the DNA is TGTGCCAGCAGCTTAAGGCAGGGACAGGGTGAGCTGTTTTTT. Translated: CASSLRQGQGELFF.

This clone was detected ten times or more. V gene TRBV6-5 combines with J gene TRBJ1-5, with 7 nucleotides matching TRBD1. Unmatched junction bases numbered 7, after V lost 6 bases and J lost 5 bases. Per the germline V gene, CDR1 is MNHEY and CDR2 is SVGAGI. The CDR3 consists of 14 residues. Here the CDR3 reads CASRPRGRDQPQHF. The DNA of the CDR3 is TGTGCCAGCAGACCAAGGGGGCGCGATCAGCCCCAGCATTTT.

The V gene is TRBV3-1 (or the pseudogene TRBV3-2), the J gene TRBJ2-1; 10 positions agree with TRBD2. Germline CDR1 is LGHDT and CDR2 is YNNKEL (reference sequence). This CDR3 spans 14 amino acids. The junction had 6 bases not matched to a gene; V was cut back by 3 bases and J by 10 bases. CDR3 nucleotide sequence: TGTGCCAGCAGCCAGGGTCTAGCGGGGGAGGAGCAGTTCTTC. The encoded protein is CASSQGLAGEEQFF.

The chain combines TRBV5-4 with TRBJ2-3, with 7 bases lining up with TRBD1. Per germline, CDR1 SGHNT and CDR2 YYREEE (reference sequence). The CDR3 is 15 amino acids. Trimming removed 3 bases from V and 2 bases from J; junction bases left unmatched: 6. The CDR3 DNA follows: TGTGCCAGCAGCTCCCGGGACAGACTCACAGATACGCAGTATTTT. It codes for CASSSRDRLTDTQYF.

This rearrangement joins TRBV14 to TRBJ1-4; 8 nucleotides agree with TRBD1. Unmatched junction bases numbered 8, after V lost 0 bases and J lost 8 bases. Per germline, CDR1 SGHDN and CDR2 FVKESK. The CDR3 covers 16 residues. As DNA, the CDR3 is TGTGCCAGCAGCCAAGATCTCCAGGGGGCCGGAGAAAAACTGTTTTTT. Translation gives CASSQDLQGAGEKLFF.

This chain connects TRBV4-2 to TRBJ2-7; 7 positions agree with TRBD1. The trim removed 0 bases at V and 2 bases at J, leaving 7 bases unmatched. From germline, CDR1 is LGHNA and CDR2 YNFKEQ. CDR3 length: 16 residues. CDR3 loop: CASSQDARTGAYEQYF. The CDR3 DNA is TGTGCCAGCAGCCAAGATGCCCGGACAGGTGCCTACGAGCAGTACTTC.

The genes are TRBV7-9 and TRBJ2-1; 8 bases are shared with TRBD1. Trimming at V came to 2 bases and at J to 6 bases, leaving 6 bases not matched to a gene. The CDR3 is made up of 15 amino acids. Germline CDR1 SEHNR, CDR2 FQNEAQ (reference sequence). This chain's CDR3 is CASSLSDRVFNEQFF. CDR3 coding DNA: TGTGCCAGCAGCTTATCGGACAGGGTTTTCAATGAGCAGTTCTTC.

The CDR3 region has the DNA TGTGCCAGCTCACTTCTCCTTACAGGGACGAGTACTGAAGCTTTCTTT. Protein sequence: CASSLLLTGTSTEAFF. The rearrangement joins TRBV18 to TRBJ1-1; maybe TRBD1 (6 bases). Trimming removed 4 bases from V and 5 bases from J, with 20 bases in between. The CDR3 spans 16 residues. Looked up from germline, CDR1 is KGHSH and CDR2 is LQKENI.

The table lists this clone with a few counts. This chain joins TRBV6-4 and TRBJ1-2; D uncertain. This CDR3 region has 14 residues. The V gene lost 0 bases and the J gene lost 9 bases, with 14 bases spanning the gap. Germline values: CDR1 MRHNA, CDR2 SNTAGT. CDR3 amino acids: CASSDSVEAGSYTF. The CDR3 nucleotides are TGTGCCAGCAGTGACTCTGTGGAGGCGGGGAGCTACACCTTC.